The 7 T cell receptor beta chains below come from one sample, sequenced in a study of T-cell reconstitution after alpha-beta-depleted transplantation in children. Library preparation (for TCRbeta) was performed with unique molecular identifiers. A single record per CDR3 protein comes from TCRdb applying MiXCR to the PCR reads. The sample includes more than 400,000 distinct CDR3 sequences, 43% of them seen just once. The specimen comprised PBMCs, sampled before TCRalphabeta/CD19-depleted stem cell transplant. The receptor set was obtained from a girl aged 2 to 9 with aplastic anemia, due to receive a stem cell transplant.

A few counts support this clonotype. This chain connects TRBV7-9 to TRBJ2-7; a possible D gene is TRBD1 (6 bases). The germline CDR1 and CDR2 sequences are SEHNR and FQNEAQ (reference sequence). This CDR3 spans 14 amino acids. V dropped 4 bases and J dropped 5 bases, with 15 bases sitting between them. Written as DNA, the CDR3 is TGTGCCAGCAGCTCAAAACAGGGTGTGGACGAGCAGTACTTC. This sequence encodes CASSSKQGVDEQYF.

The J gene is TRBJ1-1, the V gene TRBV27; D uncertain. With 4 bases removed from V and 1 base from J, the gap between germline ends came to 10 bases. Germline CDR1 is MNHEY and CDR2 is SMNVEV (reference sequence). The CDR3 runs to 14 residues. The CDR3 bases are TGTGCCAGCAGTTACGGGAGGAGGAACACTGAAGCTTTCTTT. Its protein product is CASSYGRRNTEAFF.

This clonotype was detected only once. The chain employs TRBV5-1 and TRBJ2-3; TRBD2 matches at 13 bases. Trimming took 4 bases from V and 4 from J; bases not matched to a gene: 9. The CDR3 is made up of 17 amino acids. Germline V gene sequence: CDR1 SGHRS, CDR2 YFSETQ. CDR3 nucleotides: TGCGCCAGCAGCCCCCGGACTAGCGGGAGTTTCCCAGATACGCAGTATTTT. This codes for CASSPRTSGSFPDTQYF.

The sample holds many counts of this clonotype. The V and J genes are TRBV12-3 or TRBV12-4 and TRBJ1-4; D remains ambiguous. This CDR3 comprises 14 residues. The germline V and J ends were trimmed by 4 bases and 10 bases, with 16 bases remaining between them. CDR3 sequence (DNA): TGTGCCAGCAGTTCGTCCGGATATCGGGGAAAACTGTTTTTT. Its translation: CASSSSGYRGKLFF.

This clonotype has just a few counts. This chain links TRBV10-3 with TRBJ1-2, with D uncertain. This CDR3 comprises 11 residues. V lost 7 bases and J 7 bases, leaving 10 bases between the germline ends. Per the germline V gene, CDR1 is ENHRY and CDR2 is SYGVKD. The CDR3 loop reads CAIKRTGGYTF. CDR3 in DNA: TGTGCCATCAAACGGACGGGTGGCTACACCTTC.

This clonotype occurred many times. The chain has TRBV27 and TRBJ2-3; TRBD2 matches at 7 bases. Germline CDR1 and CDR2: MNHEY and SMNVEV (reference sequence). Trimming cost V 3 bases and J 2 bases; bases outside gene matches: 23. The CDR3 contains 21 residues. CDR3 nucleotides: TGTGCCAGCAGTTTCTCTACTCCTGTGGGACTAAGATTTCCCCTCACAGATACGCAGTATTTT. Its translation is CASSFSTPVGLRFPLTDTQYF.

The rearrangement links TRBV4-2 to TRBJ2-1; the D is unclear. The ends were cut back, 0 bases at V and 8 bases at J, with 14 bases in the middle. CDR1 and CDR2 (germline): LGHNA, YNFKEQ. CDR3 length: 15 residues. The chain's CDR3 is CASSQEGRWGYEQFF. The CDR3 DNA follows: TGTGCCAGCAGCCAAGAGGGCCGTTGGGGATATGAGCAGTTCTTC.